These 18 T cell receptor beta chains were sequenced from one sample in a study of neoadjuvant anti-PD-1 for oral cavity cancer. Repertoires were generated with immunoSEQ multiplex PCR, while TCRdb's copy carries only in-frame clones and drops some. Among around 37,000 clones listed, approximately 40% were seen once. Time point meaning: after neoadjuvant nivolumab, at surgical resection. The sample was tumor tissue, taken after nivolumab (anti-PD-1) treatment. The receptor set was obtained from a person aged 40 to 85 with oral cavity squamous cell carcinoma.

This chain uses TRBV7-2 with TRBJ2-1; weak D call: TRBD2 (5 bases). The CDR3 length is 12 residues. V was cut by 5 bases and J by 9 bases, with 11 bases left in between. Germline V lookup: CDR1 SGHTA, CDR2 FQGNSA. The CDR3 DNA is TGTGCCAGCAGCCCGGAGGTAGGTGAGCAGTTCTTC. Protein sequence: CASSPEVGEQFF.

This clone was recorded a few times. This rearrangement joins TRBV5-8 to TRBJ2-5, with D unresolved. V was pared by 0 bases and J by 2 bases, with 5 bases between. The CDR3 length is 13 residues. Germline V gives CDR1 SGHTS, CDR2 YDEGEE. The CDR3 loop is CASSLGEQETQYF. CDR3 nucleotide sequence: TGTGCCAGCAGCTTGGGCGAGCAAGAGACCCAGTACTTC.

V usage is TRBV4-1 and J usage is TRBJ1-3; D is undetermined. Germline V gives CDR1 MGHRA, CDR2 YSYEKL. The ends were cut back, 4 bases at V and 1 base at J, with 11 bases in the middle. The CDR3 is made up of 15 amino acids. The CDR3 sequence: CASSPTLGSGNTIYF. CDR3 nucleotides: TGCGCCAGCAGCCCCACCCTGGGATCTGGAAACACCATATATTTT.

In this sample, this clone turned up many times. The chain joins TRBV5-1 to TRBJ2-2; 9 positions agree with TRBD1. The CDR3 is 15 residues long. Germline values: CDR1 SGHRS, CDR2 YFSETQ. Trimming cost V 4 bases and J 5 bases; bases outside gene matches: 6. CDR3 in amino acids: CASSPGQGRTGELFF. DNA of the CDR3: TGCGCCAGCAGCCCGGGACAGGGTCGTACCGGGGAGCTGTTTTTT. Combining the CDR3 with reference TRBV5-1 and TRBJ2-2 gives the whole variable domain KAGVTQTPRYLIKTRGQQVTLSCSPISGHRSVSWYQQTPGQGLQFLFEYFSETQRNKGNFPGRFSGRQFSNSRSEMNVSTLELGDSALYLCASSPGQGRTGELFFGEGSRLTVL.

The genes are TRBV7-9 and TRBJ1-1, with 7 bases fitting TRBD1. Germline V gives CDR1 SEHNR, CDR2 FQNEAQ (reference sequence). V shed 7 bases, J shed 5 bases, and the junction held 7 bases outside the gene matches. The CDR3 has 13 amino acids. CDR3 bases: TGTGCCAGCAACCGGGAGACAGGGACTGAAGCTTTCTTT. Amino acid sequence: CASNRETGTEAFF.

V and J are TRBV6-1 and TRBJ2-7; 11 bases agree with TRBD1. The germline gives CDR1 MNHNS, CDR2 SASEGT. This CDR3 is 14 amino acids long. V gave up 6 bases and J gave up 3 bases; unmatched junction bases: 4. CDR3 in DNA: TGTGCCAGCAGGAGAGGGACAGGGGGCTACGAGCAGTACTTC. Amino acid sequence: CASRRGTGGYEQYF.

This chain uses TRBV6-6 with TRBJ2-3; D remains unclear. The V and J ends lost 6 bases and 2 bases respectively, with 15 bases between them. This CDR3 has 15 residues. In germline, CDR1 is MNHNY, CDR2 SVGAGI (reference sequence). CDR3 in DNA: TGTGCCAGCAGCCCGCCCCATTCCCACACAGATACGCAGTATTTT. This translates into CASSPPHSHTDTQYF.

DNA for the CDR3: TGTGCCAGCAGTAAACAGACAGGTCAGCCCCAGCATTTT. It is translated as CASSKQTGQPQHF. The gene calls are TRBV25-1 and TRBJ1-5, with TRBD1 as a possible D gene (6 bases). The V gene's germline CDR1 is MGHDK and CDR2 SYGVNS. This CDR3 is 13 amino acids long. V was cut by 5 bases and J by 6 bases, with 11 bases left in between.

This clone occurred a few times. Mismatch with germline at one junction end may stem from a read error. The rearrangement joins TRBV6-6 to TRBJ2-1; possibly TRBD1 or TRBD2 for D (6 bases each). This CDR3 is 13 amino acids long. From germline, CDR1 is MNHNY and CDR2 SVGAGI (reference sequence). For the CDR3, the DNA is TGTGCCGGCAGGGGAGCGGGTTCCAATGAGCAGTTCTTC. It specifies CAGRGAGSNEQFF.

This clone was counted only a few times. This chain links TRBV14 with TRBJ2-1; D gene unclear. Germline V lookup: CDR1 SGHDN, CDR2 FVKESK. This CDR3 comprises 15 residues. Trimming shortened V by 2 bases and J by 0 bases, and 8 bases separated the two germline ends. The CDR3 spells CASSQSYDSYNEQFF. The CDR3 coding sequence is TGTGCCAGCAGCCAATCGTACGACTCCTACAATGAGCAGTTCTTC.

The chain recombines TRBV5-6 with TRBJ1-3; D unclear. This CDR3 comprises 14 residues. Trimming cost V 3 bases and J 4 bases, with 11 bases left between them. Germline V CDR1 and CDR2: SGHDT, YYEEEE. CDR3 in amino acids: CASSYSGGGNTIYF. CDR3 nucleotide sequence: TGTGCCAGCAGCTATTCAGGCGGAGGAAACACCATATATTTT. The full variable domain, in which reference TRBV5-6 and TRBJ1-3 provide the parts outside the CDR3, is DAGVTQSPTHLIKTRGQQVTLRCSPKSGHDTVSWYQQALGQGPQFIFQYYEEEERQRGNFPDRFSGHQFPNYSSELNVNALLLGDSALYLCASSYSGGGNTIYFGEGSWLTVV.

A few counts support this clone. The chain couples TRBV28 to TRBJ2-7, with TRBD1 matching over 9 bases. The CDR3 covers 18 residues. The germline V gene has CDR1 MDHEN and CDR2 SYDVKM. The junction had 11 bases not matched to a gene; V was cut back by 2 bases and J by 0 bases. The CDR3 region has the DNA TGTGCCAGCAGTTTACCACCCCTCGACAGGGGGTACTCCTACGAGCAGTACTTC. Translated: CASSLPPLDRGYSYEQYF.

The DNA for the CDR3 is TGCAGCGCCGGAGACCAATTCTACGAGCAGTACTTC. Its protein is CSAGDQFYEQYF. J is TRBJ2-7 and V is TRBV29-1; no definite D call. The CDR3 has 12 residues. Germline V gene data show CDR1 as SQVTM and CDR2 as ANQGSEA. Trimming shortened V by 7 bases and J by 3 bases, and 13 bases separated the two germline ends.

There are a few counts of this clone. The chain combines TRBV6-6 with TRBJ2-3; D gene ambiguous. The length of the CDR3 is 11 residues. Germline V lookup: CDR1 MNHNY, CDR2 SVGAGI (reference sequence). The V end was cut by 5 bases, the J end by 4 bases, with 4 bases between. Here the CDR3 reads CASSDPDTQYF. CDR3 DNA: TGTGCCAGCAGTGATCCAGATACGCAGTATTTT.

This rearrangement joins TRBV30 to TRBJ2-7, with 7 bases matching TRBD1. The CDR3 consists of 16 residues. The V and J ends lost 3 bases and 4 bases, in that order; junction bases with no gene match: 15. Germline CDR1 is GTSNPN and CDR2 is SVGIG (reference sequence). The CDR3 protein is CAWSGTGAEGKYEQYF. The DNA of the CDR3 is TGTGCCTGGAGCGGAACAGGGGCCGAAGGGAAATACGAGCAGTACTTC.

A few counts support this clone. V and J are TRBV6-4 and TRBJ1-2; 7 nucleotides line up with TRBD1. Germline V lookup: CDR1 MRHNA, CDR2 SNTAGT. The CDR3 sequence is 15 residues long. V lost 4 bases and J lost 8; bases outside the gene matches: 13. The CDR3 DNA follows: TGTGCCAGCAGTGCCCGGGGACAGCAAGGCGGAGGCTACACCTTC. The encoded protein is CASSARGQQGGGYTF.

This clone was seen a few times. The chain is built from TRBV7-9 and TRBJ1-1, with D hard to call. V was cut by 2 bases and J by 7 bases, with 8 bases left in between. Germline V gene sequence: CDR1 SEHNR, CDR2 FQNEAQ (reference sequence). The CDR3 contains 12 residues. The CDR3 DNA sequence: TGTGCCAGCAGCTTATATCCCCTTGAAGCTTTCTTT. This gives the protein CASSLYPLEAFF. The variable domain in full, completed from reference TRBV7-9 and TRBJ1-1, reads DTGVSQNPRHKITKRGQNVTFRCDPISEHNRLYWYRQTLGQGPEFLTYFQNEAQLEKSRLLSDRFSAERPKGSFSTLEIQRTEQGDSAMYLCASSLYPLEAFFGQGTRLTVV.

The chain recombines TRBV19 with TRBJ1-5; D possibly corresponds to TRBD1 (5 bases). CDR3 size: 13 residues. Looked up from germline, CDR1 is LNHDA and CDR2 is SQIVND (reference sequence). Trimming took off 6 bases at V and 5 bases at J, with 11 bases between the two ends. Here the CDR3 reads CASRRVGDQPQHF. DNA of the CDR3: TGTGCCAGTAGGAGAGTGGGGGATCAGCCCCAGCATTTT.